The source of this T cell receptor beta chain is a study of T cell changes during pregnancy in multiple sclerosis. Using immunoSEQ multiplex PCR, the repertoire was profiled, and TCRdb retains in-frame clones only, with some absent. The table includes 85,000 to 90,000 clones, around 94% detected once. The V gene's germline CDR1 is MNHEY and CDR2 SMNVEV (reference sequence). V shed 7 bases and J shed 1 base, with 19 bases lying between them. The CDR3 totals 17 residues. This chain links TRBV27 with TRBJ2-2; D is perhaps TRBD2 (6 bases). The TCR sequence derives from a female donor in good health, enrolled as a control in a pregnancy study. The sample here was peripheral blood, taken after pregnancy. The CDR3 reads CASINRRDLWNTGELFF. The CDR3 DNA sequence: TGTGCCAGCATCAACCGGAGGGATTTATGGAACACCGGGGAGCTGTTTTTT.